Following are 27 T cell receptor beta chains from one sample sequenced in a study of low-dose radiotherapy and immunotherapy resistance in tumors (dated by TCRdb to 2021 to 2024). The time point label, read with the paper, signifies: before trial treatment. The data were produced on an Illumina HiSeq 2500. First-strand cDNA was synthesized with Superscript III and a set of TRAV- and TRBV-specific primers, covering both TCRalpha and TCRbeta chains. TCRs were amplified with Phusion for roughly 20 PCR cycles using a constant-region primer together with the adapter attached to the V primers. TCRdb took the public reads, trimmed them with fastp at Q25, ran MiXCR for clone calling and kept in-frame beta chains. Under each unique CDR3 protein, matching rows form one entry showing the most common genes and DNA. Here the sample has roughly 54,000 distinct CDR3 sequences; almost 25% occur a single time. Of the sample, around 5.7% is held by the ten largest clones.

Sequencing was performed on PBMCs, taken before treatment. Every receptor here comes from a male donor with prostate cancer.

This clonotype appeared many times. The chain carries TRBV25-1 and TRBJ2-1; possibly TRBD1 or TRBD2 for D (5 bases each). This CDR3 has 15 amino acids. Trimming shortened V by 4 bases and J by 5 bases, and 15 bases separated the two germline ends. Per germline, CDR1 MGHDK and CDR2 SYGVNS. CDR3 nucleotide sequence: TGTGCCAGCAGTGCGAACCGGGACGCCCACAATGAGCAGTTCTTC. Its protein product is CASSANRDAHNEQFF.

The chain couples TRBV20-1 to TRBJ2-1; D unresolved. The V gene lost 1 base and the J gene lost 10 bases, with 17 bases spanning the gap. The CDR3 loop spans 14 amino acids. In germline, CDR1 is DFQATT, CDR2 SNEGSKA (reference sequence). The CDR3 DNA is TGCAGTGCTAGAGCGGAGCGCCCACCCCACGAGCAGTTCTTC. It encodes CSARAERPPHEQFF.

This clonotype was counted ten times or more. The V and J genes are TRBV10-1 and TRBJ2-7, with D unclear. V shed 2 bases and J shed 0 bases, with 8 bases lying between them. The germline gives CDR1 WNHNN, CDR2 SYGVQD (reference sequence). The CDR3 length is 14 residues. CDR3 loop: CASSEVANSYEQYF. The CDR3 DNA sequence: TGCGCCAGCAGTGAGGTGGCCAACTCCTACGAGCAGTACTTC.

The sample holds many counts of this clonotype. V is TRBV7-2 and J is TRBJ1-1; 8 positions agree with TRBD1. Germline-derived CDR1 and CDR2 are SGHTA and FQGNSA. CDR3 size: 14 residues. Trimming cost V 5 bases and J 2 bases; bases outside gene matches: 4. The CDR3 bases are TGTGCCAGCAGCCGACAGGGGTTTAACACTGAAGCTTTCTTT. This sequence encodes CASSRQGFNTEAFF. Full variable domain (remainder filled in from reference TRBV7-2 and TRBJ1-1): GAGVSQSPSNKVTEKGKDVELRCDPISGHTALYWYRQSLGQGLEFLIYFQGNSAPDKSGLPSDRFSAERTGGSVSTLTIQRTQQEDSAVYLCASSRQGFNTEAFFGQGTRLTVV.

Written as DNA, the CDR3 is TGTGCCAGCAGGGGGGTAGATACGCAGTATTTT. It specifies CASRGVDTQYF. V and J are TRBV12-3 or TRBV12-4 and TRBJ2-3; the D gene could be TRBD1 or TRBD2 (5 bases each). The CDR3 is 11 residues long. The ends were cut back, 6 bases at V and 5 bases at J, with 6 bases in the middle.

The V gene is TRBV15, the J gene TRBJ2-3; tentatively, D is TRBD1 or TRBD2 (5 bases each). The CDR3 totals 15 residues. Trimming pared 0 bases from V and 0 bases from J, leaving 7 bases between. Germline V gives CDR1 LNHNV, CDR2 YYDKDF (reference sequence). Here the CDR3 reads CATSRDRDSTDTQYF. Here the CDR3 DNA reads TGTGCCACCAGCAGAGACAGGGACAGCACAGATACGCAGTATTTT.

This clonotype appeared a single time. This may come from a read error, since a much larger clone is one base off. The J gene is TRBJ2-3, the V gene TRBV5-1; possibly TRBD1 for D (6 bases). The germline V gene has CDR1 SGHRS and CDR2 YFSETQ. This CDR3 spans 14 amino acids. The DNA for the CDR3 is TGCGCCAGCAGCCTGACAGGCAGCACATATACGCAGTATTTT. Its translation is CASSLTGSTYTQYF. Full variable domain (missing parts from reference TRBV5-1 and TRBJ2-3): KAGVTQTPRYLIKTRGQQVTLSCSPISGHRSVSWYQQTPGQGLQFLFEYFSETQRNKGNFPGRFSGRQFSNSRSEMNVSTLELGDSALYLCASSLTGSTYTQYFGPGTRLTVL.

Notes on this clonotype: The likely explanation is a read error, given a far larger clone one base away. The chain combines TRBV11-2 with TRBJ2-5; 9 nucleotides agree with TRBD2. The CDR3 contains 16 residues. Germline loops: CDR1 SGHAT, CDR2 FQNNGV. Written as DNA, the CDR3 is TGTGTCAGCAGCCCCGCGGGCGGGAGGGCCCGAGAGACCCAGTACTTC. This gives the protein CVSSPAGGRARETQYF.

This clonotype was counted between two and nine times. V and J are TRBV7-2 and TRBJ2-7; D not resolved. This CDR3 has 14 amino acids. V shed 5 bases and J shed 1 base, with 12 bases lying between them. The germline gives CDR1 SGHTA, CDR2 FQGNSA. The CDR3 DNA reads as TGTGCCAGCAGCCAGGACCTGCGGTCCTACGAGCAGTACTTC. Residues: CASSQDLRSYEQYF.

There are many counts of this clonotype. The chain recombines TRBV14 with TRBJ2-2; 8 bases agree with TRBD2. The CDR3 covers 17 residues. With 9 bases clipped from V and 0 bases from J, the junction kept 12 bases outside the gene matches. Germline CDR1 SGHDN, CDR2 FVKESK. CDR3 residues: CARLFSREAPNTGELFF. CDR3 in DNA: TGTGCCAGATTGTTTTCGCGGGAGGCCCCGAACACCGGGGAGCTGTTTTTT.

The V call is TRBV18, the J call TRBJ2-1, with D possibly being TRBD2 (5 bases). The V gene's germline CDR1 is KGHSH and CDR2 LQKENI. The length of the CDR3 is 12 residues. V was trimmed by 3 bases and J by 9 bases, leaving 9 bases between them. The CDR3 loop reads CASSPLGSEQFF. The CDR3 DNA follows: TGTGCCAGCTCACCCCTGGGGAGTGAGCAGTTCTTC.

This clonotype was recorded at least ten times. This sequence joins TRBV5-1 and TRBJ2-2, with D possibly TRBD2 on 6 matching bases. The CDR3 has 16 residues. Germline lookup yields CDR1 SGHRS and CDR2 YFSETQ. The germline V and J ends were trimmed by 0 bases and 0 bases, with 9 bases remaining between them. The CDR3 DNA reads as TGCGCCAGCAGCTTGGCCCTAGCGACGAACACCGGGGAGCTGTTTTTT. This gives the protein CASSLALATNTGELFF.

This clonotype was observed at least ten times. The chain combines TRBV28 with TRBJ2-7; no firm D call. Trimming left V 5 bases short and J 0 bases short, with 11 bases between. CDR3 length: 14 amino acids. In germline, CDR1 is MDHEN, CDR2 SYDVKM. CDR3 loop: CASSPLRISYEQYF. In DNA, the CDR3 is TGTGCCAGCAGTCCCCTTCGGATCTCCTACGAGCAGTACTTC. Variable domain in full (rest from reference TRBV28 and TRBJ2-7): DVKVTQSSRYLVKRTGEKVFLECVQDMDHENMFWYRQDPGLGLRLIYFSYDVKMKEKGDIPEGYSVSREKKERFSLILESASTNQTSMYLCASSPLRISYEQYFGPGTRLTVT.

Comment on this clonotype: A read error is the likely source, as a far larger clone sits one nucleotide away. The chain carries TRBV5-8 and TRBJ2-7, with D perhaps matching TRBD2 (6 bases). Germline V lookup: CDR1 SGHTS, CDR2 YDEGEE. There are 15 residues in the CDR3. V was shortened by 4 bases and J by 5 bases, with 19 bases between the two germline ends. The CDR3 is CASSPSGWALHEQYF. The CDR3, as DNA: TGTGCCAGCAGCCCCAGCGGGTGGGCCCTTCACGAGCAGTACTTC.

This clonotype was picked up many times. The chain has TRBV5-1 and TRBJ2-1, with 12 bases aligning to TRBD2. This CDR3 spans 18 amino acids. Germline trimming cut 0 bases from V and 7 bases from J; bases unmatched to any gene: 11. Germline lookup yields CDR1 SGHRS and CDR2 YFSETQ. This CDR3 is CASSLGTSGRRKGNEQFF. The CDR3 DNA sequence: TGCGCCAGCAGCTTGGGAACTAGCGGGAGGAGGAAGGGAAATGAGCAGTTCTTC.

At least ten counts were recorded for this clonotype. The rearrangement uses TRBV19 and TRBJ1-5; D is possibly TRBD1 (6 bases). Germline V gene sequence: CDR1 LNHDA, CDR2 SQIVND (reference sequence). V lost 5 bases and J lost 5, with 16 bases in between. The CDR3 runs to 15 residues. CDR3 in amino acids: CASSPRAGEYQPQHF. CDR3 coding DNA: TGTGCCAGTAGTCCCCGGGCAGGGGAGTATCAGCCCCAGCATTTT.

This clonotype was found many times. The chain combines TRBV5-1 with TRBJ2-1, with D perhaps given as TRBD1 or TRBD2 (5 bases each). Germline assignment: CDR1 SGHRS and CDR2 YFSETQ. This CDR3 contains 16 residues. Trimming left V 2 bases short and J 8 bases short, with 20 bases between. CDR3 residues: CASSLNGGPGTDEQFF. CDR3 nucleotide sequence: TGCGCCAGCAGCTTAAATGGCGGGCCAGGGACCGATGAGCAGTTCTTC.

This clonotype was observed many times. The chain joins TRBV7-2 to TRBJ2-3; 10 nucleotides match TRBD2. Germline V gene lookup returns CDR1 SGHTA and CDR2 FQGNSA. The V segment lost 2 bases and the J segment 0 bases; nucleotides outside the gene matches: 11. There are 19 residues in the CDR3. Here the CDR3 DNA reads TGTGCCAGCAGCTTAAGTTTTACTAGCGGGATAAGGAGCACAGATACGCAGTATTTT. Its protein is CASSLSFTSGIRSTDTQYF.

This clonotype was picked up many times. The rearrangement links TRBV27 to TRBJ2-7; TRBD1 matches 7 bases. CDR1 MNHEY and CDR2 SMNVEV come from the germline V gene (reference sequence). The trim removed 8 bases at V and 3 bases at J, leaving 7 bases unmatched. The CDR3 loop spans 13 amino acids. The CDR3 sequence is CASGQVSLYEQYF. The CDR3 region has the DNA TGTGCCAGCGGACAGGTTAGTCTCTACGAGCAGTACTTC.

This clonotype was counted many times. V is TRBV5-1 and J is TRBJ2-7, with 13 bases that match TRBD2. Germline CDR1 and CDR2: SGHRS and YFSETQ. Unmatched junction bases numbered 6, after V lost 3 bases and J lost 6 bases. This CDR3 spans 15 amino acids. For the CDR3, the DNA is TGCGCCAGCAGCTCAGGACTAGCGGGAGTTTCCGAGCAGTACTTC. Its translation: CASSSGLAGVSEQYF.

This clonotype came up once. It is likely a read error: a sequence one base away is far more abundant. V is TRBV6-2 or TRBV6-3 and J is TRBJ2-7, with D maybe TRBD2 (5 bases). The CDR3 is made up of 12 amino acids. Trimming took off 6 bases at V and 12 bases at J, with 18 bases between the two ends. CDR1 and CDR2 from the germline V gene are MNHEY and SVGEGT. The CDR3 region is CASSFPGRGLYF. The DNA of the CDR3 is TGTGCCAGCAGCTTTCCTGGGCGCGGGCTGTACTTC.

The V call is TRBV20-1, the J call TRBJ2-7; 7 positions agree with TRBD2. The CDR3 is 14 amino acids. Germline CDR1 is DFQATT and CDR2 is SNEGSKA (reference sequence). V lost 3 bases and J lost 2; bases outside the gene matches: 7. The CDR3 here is CSARTPAGAYEQYF. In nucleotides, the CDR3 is TGCAGTGCTAGGACCCCTGCGGGGGCCTACGAGCAGTACTTC.

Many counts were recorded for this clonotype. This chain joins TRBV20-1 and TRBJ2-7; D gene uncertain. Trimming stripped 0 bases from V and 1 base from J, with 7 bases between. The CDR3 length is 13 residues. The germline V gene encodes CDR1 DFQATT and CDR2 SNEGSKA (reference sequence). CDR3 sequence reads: CSAREWRSYEQYF. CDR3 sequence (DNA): TGCAGTGCTAGAGAATGGAGATCCTACGAGCAGTACTTC.

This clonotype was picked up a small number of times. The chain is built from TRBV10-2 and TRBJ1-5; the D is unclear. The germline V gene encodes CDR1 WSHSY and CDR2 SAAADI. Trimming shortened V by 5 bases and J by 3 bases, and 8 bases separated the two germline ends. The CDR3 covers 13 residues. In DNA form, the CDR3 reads TGCGCCAGCAGTTACGGGCTCAATCAGCCCCAGCATTTT. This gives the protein CASSYGLNQPQHF.

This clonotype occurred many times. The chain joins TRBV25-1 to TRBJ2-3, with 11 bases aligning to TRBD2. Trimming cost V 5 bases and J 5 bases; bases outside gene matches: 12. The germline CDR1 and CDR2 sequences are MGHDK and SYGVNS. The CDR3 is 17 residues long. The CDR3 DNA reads TGTGCCAGCAGTTCATCACTAGCGGGAGTCGAACGAGATACGCAGTATTTT. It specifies CASSSSLAGVERDTQYF.

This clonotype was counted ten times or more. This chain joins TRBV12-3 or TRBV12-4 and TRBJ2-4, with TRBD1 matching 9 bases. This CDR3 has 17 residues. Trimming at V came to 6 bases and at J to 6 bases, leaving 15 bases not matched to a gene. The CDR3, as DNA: TGTGCCAGCAGACGATGGGTTACAGGGGGCGAAGGAAACATTCAGTACTTC. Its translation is CASRRWVTGGEGNIQYF.

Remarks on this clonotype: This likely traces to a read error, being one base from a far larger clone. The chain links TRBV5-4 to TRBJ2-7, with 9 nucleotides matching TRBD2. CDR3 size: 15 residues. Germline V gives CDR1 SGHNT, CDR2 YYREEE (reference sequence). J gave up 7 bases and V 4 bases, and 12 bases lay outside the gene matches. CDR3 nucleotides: TGTGCCAGCAGCGCCAGGCGGGAGGGTTACAATGAGCAGTACTTC. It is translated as CASSARREGYNEQYF.